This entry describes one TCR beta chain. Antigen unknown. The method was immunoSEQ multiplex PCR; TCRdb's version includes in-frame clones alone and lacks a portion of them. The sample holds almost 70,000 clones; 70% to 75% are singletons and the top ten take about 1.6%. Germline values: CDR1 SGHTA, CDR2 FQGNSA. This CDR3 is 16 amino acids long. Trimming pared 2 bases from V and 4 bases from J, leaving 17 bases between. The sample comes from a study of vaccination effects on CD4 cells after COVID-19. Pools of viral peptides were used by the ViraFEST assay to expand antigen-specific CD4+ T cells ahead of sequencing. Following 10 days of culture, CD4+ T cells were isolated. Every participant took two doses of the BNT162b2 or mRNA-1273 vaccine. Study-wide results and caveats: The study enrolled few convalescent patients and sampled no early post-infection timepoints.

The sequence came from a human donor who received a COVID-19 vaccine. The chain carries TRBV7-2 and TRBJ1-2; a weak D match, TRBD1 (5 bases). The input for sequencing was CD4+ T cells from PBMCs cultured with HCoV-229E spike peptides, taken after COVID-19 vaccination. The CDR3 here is CASSLNGQGKFYGYTF. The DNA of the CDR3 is TGTGCCAGCAGCTTAAATGGGCAGGGTAAATTCTATGGCTACACCTTC.